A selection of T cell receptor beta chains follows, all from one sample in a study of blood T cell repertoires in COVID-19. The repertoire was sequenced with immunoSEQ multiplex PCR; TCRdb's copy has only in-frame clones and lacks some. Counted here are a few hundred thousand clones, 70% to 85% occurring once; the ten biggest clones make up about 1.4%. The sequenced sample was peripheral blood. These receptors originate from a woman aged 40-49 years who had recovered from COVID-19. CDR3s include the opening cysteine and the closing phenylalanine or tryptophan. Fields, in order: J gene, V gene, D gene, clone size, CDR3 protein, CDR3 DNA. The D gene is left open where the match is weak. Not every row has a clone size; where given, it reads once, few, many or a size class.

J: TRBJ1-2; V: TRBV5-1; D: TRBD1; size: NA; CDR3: CASSSGQGGPLGYGYTF; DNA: TGCGCCAGCAGCTCGGGACAGGGGGGACCCCTGGGCTATGGCTACACCTTC
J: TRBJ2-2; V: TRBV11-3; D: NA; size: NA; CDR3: CASSFPMNTGELFF; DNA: TGTGCCAGCAGCTTTCCAATGAACACCGGGGAGCTGTTTTTT
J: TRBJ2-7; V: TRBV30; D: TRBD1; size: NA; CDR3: CAWGQGDHYEQYF; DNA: TGTGCCTGGGGACAGGGGGACCACTACGAGCAGTACTTC
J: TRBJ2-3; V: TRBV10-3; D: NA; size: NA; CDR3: CAISESGLYTDTQYF; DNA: TGTGCCATCAGTGAGTCGGGACTTTACACAGATACGCAGTATTTT
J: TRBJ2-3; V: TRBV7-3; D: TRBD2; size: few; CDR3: CASSSLAGDTQYF; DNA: TGTGCCAGCAGCTCCCTAGCGGGGGATACGCAGTATTTT
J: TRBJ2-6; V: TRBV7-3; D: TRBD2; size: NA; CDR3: CASSLFSSGGPLGANVLTF; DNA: TGTGCCAGCAGCTTATTTTCTAGCGGGGGGCCACTGGGGGCCAACGTCCTGACTTTC
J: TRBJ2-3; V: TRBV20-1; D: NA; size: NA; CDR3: CSARTIEGEYF; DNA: TGCAGTGCCCGCACTATAGAGGGAGAGTATTTT
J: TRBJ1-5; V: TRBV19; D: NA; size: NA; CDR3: CASKRHDQGSNQPQHF; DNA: TGTGCCAGTAAGAGACACGACCAGGGGAGCAATCAGCCCCAGCATTTT
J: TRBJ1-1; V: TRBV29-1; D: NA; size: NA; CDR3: CSSSFGGTTEAFF; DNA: TGCAGCTCGAGCTTCGGGGGTACCACTGAAGCTTTCTTT
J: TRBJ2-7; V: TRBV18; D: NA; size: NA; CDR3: CASSLQAFEQYF; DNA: TGTGCCAGCTCACTCCAGGCATTCGAGCAGTACTTC
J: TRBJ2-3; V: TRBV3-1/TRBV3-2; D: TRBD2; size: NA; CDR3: CASSQPAERGGPDTQYF; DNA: TGTGCCAGCAGCCAGCCCGCAGAGCGGGGGGGTCCAGATACGCAGTATTTT
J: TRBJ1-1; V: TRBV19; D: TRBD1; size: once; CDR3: CASKTGDYAEAFF; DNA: TGTGCCTCAAAGACAGGGGATTACGCTGAAGCTTTCTTT
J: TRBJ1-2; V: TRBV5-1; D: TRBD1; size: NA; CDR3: CASSPSGGQGDYTF; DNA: TGCGCCAGCAGCCCCTCCGGAGGACAGGGGGACTACACCTTC
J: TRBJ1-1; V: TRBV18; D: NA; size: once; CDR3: CASSPSEAEAFF; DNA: TGTGCCAGCTCACCATCGGAGGCTGAAGCTTTCTTT
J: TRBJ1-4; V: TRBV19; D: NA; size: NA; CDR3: CASRLRGAGEKLFF; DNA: TGTGCCAGTAGGCTACGGGGGGCGGGCGAAAAACTGTTTTTT
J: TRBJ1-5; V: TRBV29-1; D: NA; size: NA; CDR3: CSVAETANSNQPQHF; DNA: TGCAGCGTTGCGGAGACAGCAAATAGCAATCAGCCCCAGCATTTT
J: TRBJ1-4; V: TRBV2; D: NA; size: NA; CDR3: CASRGLGQPNEKLFF; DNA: TGTGCCAGCCGAGGGTTAGGGCAACCTAATGAAAAACTGTTTTTT
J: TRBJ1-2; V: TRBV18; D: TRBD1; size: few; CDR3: CASSRKGARPNYGYTF; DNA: TGTGCCAGCTCACGGAAGGGGGCGCGTCCTAACTATGGCTACACCTTC
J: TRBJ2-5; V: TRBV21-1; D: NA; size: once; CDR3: CASSKARGSSETQYF; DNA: TGTGCCAGCAGCAAAGCGCGGGGTAGTTCTGAGACCCAGTACTTC
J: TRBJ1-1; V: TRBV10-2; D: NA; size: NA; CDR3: CASSELGTNTEAFF; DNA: TGCGCCAGCAGTGAGTTGGGGACTAACACTGAAGCTTTCTTT
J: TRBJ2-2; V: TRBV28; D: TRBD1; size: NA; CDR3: CASSSYSRQGKGFVKVTGELFF; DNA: TGTGCCAGCAGCTCGTACTCGCGACAGGGCAAAGGCTTTGTCAAGGTGACCGGGGAGCTGTTTTTT
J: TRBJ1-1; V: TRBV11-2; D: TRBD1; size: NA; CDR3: CASSKGTGQGVGFRTEAFF; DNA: TGTGCCAGCAGCAAGGGGACCGGACAGGGGGTGGGTTTCAGAACTGAAGCTTTCTTT
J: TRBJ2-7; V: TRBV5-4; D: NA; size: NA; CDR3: CASSTRKNYEEQYF; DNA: TGTGCCAGCAGCACCCGGAAAAACTACGAAGAGCAGTACTTC
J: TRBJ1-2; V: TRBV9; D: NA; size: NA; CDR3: CASSVAHTPDYGYTF; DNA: TGTGCCAGCAGCGTAGCTCACACCCCTGACTATGGCTACACCTTC
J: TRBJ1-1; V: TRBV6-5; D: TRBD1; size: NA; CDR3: CASSYSDIGGGTEAFF; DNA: TGTGCCAGCAGTTACTCTGATATAGGGGGCGGCACTGAAGCTTTCTTT
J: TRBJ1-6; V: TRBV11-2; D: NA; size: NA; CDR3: CASSLVSRVSYNSPLHF; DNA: TGTGCCAGCAGCTTAGTTTCCCGGGTGTCCTATAATTCACCCCTCCACTTT
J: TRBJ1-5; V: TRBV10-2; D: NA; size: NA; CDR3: CASSESQVAPQHF; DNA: TGCGCCAGCAGTGAGTCCCAGGTTGCGCCCCAGCATTTT
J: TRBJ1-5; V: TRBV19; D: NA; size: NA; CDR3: CASSIYTGENQPQHF; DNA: TGTGCCAGTAGTATTTATACAGGAGAGAATCAGCCCCAGCATTTT
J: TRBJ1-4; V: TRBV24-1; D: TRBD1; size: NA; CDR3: CATMGQGDEKLFF; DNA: TGTGCCACCATGGGACAGGGTGATGAAAAACTGTTTTTT
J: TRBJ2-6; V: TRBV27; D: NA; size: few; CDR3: CASSLTVSSGANVLTF; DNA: TGTGCCAGCAGTCTGACAGTGAGCTCTGGGGCCAACGTCCTGACTTTC
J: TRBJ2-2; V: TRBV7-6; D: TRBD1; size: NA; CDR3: CASSQYVQGARTGELFF; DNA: TGTGCCAGCAGCCAATATGTACAGGGGGCACGGACCGGGGAGCTGTTTTTT
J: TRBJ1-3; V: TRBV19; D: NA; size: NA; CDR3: CASSSPVANTIYF; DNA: TGTGCCAGTAGTAGCCCGGTTGCCAACACCATATATTTT
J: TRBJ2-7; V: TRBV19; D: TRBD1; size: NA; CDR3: CASSMGTGKHYEQYF; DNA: TGTGCCAGTAGTATGGGGACAGGGAAACACTACGAGCAGTACTTC
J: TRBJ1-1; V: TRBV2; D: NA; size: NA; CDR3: CASSDFVKNEAFF; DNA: TGTGCCAGCAGCGACTTCGTGAAGAATGAAGCTTTCTTT
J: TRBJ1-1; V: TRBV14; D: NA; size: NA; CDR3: CASSQLLNTEAFF; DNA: TGTGCCAGCAGCCAATTATTAAACACTGAAGCTTTCTTT
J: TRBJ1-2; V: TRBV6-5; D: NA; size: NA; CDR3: CASRILGDSYGYTF; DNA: TGTGCCAGCAGGATATTGGGGGACTCCTATGGCTACACCTTC
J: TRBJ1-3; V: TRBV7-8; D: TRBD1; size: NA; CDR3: CASSLGQGAAFSGNTIYF; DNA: TGTGCCAGCAGCTTAGGACAGGGGGCTGCCTTTTCGGGAAACACCATATATTTT
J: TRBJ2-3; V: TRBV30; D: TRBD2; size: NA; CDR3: CAWSANSGGADTQYF; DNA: TGTGCCTGGAGCGCTAATAGCGGGGGAGCAGATACGCAGTATTTT
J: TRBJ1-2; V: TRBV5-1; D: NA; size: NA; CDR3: CASSPTDSYGYTF; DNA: TGCGCCAGCAGCCCGACAGATTCATATGGCTACACCTTC
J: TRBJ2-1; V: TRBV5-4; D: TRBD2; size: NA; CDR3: CASSPSGGASVDEQFF; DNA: TGTGCCAGCAGCCCTAGCGGGGGGGCGTCAGTGGATGAGCAGTTCTTC
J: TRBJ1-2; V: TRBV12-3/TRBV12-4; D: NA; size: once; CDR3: CASSPAVNYGYTF; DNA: TGTGCCAGCAGTCCAGCGGTCAACTATGGCTACACCTTC